These 6 T cell receptor beta chains share one sample of origin, sequenced in a study of cytomegalovirus exposure and HLA in healthy donors. Vbeta (60) and Jbeta (13) primers were used in the PCR. TCRdb keeps only in-frame clones here, not all; method: immunoSEQ multiplex PCR. The sample consists of approximately 190,000 clones, more than 75% of them appearing once. The sample comprised PBMCs. All receptors derive from a woman aged 50 to 65 in good health and CMV-seropositive.

This clone was seen more than once but under ten times. The V and J genes are TRBV7-8 and TRBJ1-2; 7 positions agree with TRBD1. The V and J ends lost 1 base and 7 bases, in that order; junction bases with no gene match: 6. CDR3 length: 14 residues. CDR1 is SGHVS, CDR2 FQNEAQ, per germline. In DNA, the CDR3 is TGTGCCAGCAGCTTAGTGGATACAGGGGCTGGCTACACCTTC. Encoded protein: CASSLVDTGAGYTF.

This chain uses TRBV6-5 with TRBJ2-7, with D hard to call. The CDR3 is 14 amino acids. Trimming removed 0 bases at V and 6 bases at J, with 12 bases between. Germline V lookup: CDR1 MNHEY, CDR2 SVGAGI. The DNA of the CDR3 is TGTGCCAGCAGTTACTCAACAGCTCAAATCGAGCAGTACTTC. This encodes CASSYSTAQIEQYF.

The rearrangement uses TRBV5-1 and TRBJ2-3; 14 positions agree with TRBD2. The CDR3 has 17 amino acids. Germline V lookup: CDR1 SGHRS, CDR2 YFSETQ. The trim removed 4 bases at V and 3 bases at J, leaving 7 bases unmatched. CDR3 amino acids: CASSTGTSGGGTDTQYF. In DNA, the CDR3 is TGCGCCAGCAGCACTGGGACTAGCGGGGGAGGGACAGATACGCAGTATTTT.

The chain recombines TRBV4-3 with TRBJ1-4, with a possible D match to TRBD1 (6 bases). The CDR3 loop spans 15 amino acids. Germline-derived CDR1 and CDR2 are LGHNA and YSLEER. V lost 4 bases and J lost 8, with 17 bases in between. CDR3 amino acids: CASSPSTGVWEKLFF. The CDR3 DNA reads as TGCGCCAGCAGCCCGTCGACAGGTGTTTGGGAAAAACTGTTTTTT.

V is TRBV5-4 and J is TRBJ2-3; 11 nucleotides line up with TRBD2. J was trimmed by 4 bases and V by 3 bases; bases with no gene match: 7. This CDR3 comprises 16 residues. Germline CDR1 and CDR2: SGHNT and YYREEE (reference sequence). This CDR3 reads CASSSHSGGAPDTQYF. In nucleotides, the CDR3 is TGTGCCAGCAGCTCCCATAGCGGGGGGGCGCCAGATACGCAGTATTTT.

This clone has just a few counts. The J gene is TRBJ1-2, the V gene TRBV28, with D perhaps TRBD1 (5 bases). CDR3 length: 13 residues. The germline V gene has CDR1 MDHEN and CDR2 SYDVKM. V lost 6 bases, J lost 7 bases, and 15 bases lay in between. The CDR3: CASRRSGVGGYTF. The CDR3 DNA is TGTGCCAGCAGGCGATCGGGGGTAGGTGGCTACACCTTC.